The 21 T cell receptor beta chains below were found in one sample sequenced in a study of response to subunit inactivated influenza vaccine. MiXCR, run by TCRdb on the RT-PCR reads, gives a single entry per CDR3 protein. The data show about 520,000 distinct CDR3 sequences, less than 7.5% seen once. The source material was PBMCs from blood, sampled roughly 24 months after vaccination. The receptors derive from a man aged 45 to 70 who received an inactivated influenza vaccine.

In this sample, this clonotype turned up many times. The chain is built from TRBV9 and TRBJ1-2; D ambiguous. The ends were cut back, 2 bases at V and 2 bases at J, with 4 bases in the middle. The length of the CDR3 is 12 residues. Germline V CDR1 and CDR2: SGDLS, YYNGEE. The CDR3 spells CASSVANYGYTF. Written as DNA, the CDR3 is TGTGCCAGCAGCGTGGCCAACTATGGCTACACCTTC.

This chain links TRBV30 with TRBJ2-5, with TRBD1 matching over 11 bases. Germline CDR1 and CDR2: GTSNPN and SVGIG (reference sequence). There are 17 residues in the CDR3. The V gene end was trimmed by 0 bases and the J gene end by 1 base; junction bases not matched to a gene: 7. CDR3 DNA sequence: TGTGCCTGGAGTGTAGACAGGGACAGGGGGGTCCAAGAGACCCAGTACTTC. Amino acids: CAWSVDRDRGVQETQYF.

The V gene is TRBV15, the J gene TRBJ1-3; perhaps TRBD1 as D (6 bases). Germline CDR1 and CDR2: LNHNV and YYDKDF (reference sequence). Trimming left V 3 bases short and J 2 bases short, with 11 bases between. The CDR3 loop spans 15 amino acids. The CDR3 DNA reads TGTGCCACCAGCAGTAGAGGGGGTCCTGGAAACACCATATATTTT. It encodes CATSSRGGPGNTIYF. Based on the CDR3 plus reference TRBV15 and TRBJ1-3, the full variable domain is DAMVIQNPRYQVTQFGKPVTLSCSQTLNHNVMYWYQQKSSQAPKLLFHYYDKDFNNEADTPDNFQSRRPNTSFCFLDIRSPGLGDTAMYLCATSSRGGPGNTIYFGEGSWLTVV.

This clonotype was seen at least ten times. Sequence at one end of the junction differs from germline and may be a read error. The chain combines TRBV7-9 with TRBJ2-5, with a possible D match to TRBD2 (6 bases). Germline CDR1 reads SEHNR; CDR2 reads FQNEAQ (reference sequence). The CDR3 sequence is 14 residues long. CDR3 loop: CASSLDGGQETQYF. The CDR3 DNA sequence: TGTGCCAGCAGTTTAGATGGAGGGCAAGAGACCCAGTACTTC.

Remarks on this clonotype: A much larger clone sits a single nucleotide away, making a read error possible. The gene calls are TRBV5-1 and TRBJ1-5; a weak D match, TRBD1 (6 bases). The CDR3 is made up of 15 amino acids. Trimming removed 0 bases from V and 4 bases from J, with 11 bases in between. Germline loops: CDR1 SGHRS, CDR2 YFSETQ. Written as DNA, the CDR3 is TGCGCCAGCAGCTTGGCCGGACAGAGAAATCAGCCCCAGCATTTT. Its translation: CASSLAGQRNQPQHF.

This clonotype has a handful of counts. The chain combines TRBV12-3 or TRBV12-4 with TRBJ2-1, with D uncertain. V was pared by 1 base and J by 8 bases, with 9 bases between. The CDR3 covers 13 residues. The CDR3 is CASSLVPGDEQFF. DNA of the CDR3: TGTGCCAGCAGTTTAGTGCCCGGAGATGAGCAGTTCTTC.

This chain links TRBV11-1 with TRBJ2-6; D gene ambiguous. The CDR3 is 19 residues long. The V end was cut by 1 base, the J end by 0 bases, with 16 bases between. Germline loops: CDR1 SGHAT, CDR2 FQDESV (reference sequence). The CDR3 reads CASSLGTTLLRSGANVLTF. In DNA, the CDR3 is TGTGCCAGCAGCTTAGGGACCACTCTTCTCCGCTCTGGGGCCAACGTCCTGACTTTC.

The table lists this clonotype with many counts. The chain couples TRBV15 to TRBJ2-7, with TRBD2 matching over 7 bases. Unmatched junction bases numbered 6, after V lost 0 bases and J lost 4 bases. CDR1 and CDR2 from the germline V gene are LNHNV and YYDKDF (reference sequence). CDR3 size: 15 residues. CDR3 in DNA: TGTGCCACCAGCAGAGAATGGGGGGGAGTATACGAGCAGTACTTC. Its protein is CATSREWGGVYEQYF.

This sequence joins TRBV6-2 or TRBV6-3 and TRBJ2-5; 9 bases match TRBD1. Germline V lookup: CDR1 MNHEY, CDR2 SVGEGT. V was pared by 7 bases and J by 5 bases, with 14 bases of the junction left unmatched. The CDR3 length is 16 residues. The CDR3 reads CASNLATGGKSETQYF. Here the CDR3 DNA reads TGTGCCAGCAACCTGGCTACAGGGGGCAAGAGTGAGACCCAGTACTTC.

The chain recombines TRBV12-3 or TRBV12-4 with TRBJ1-5; D gene uncertain. CDR3 size: 12 residues. The V end lost 2 bases, the J end lost 9 bases, and 8 bases lay between the germline ends. The CDR3 DNA reads TGTGCCAGCAGTTTAATGATAACGCCCCAGCATTTT. Translating it yields CASSLMITPQHF.

The chain has TRBV5-8 and TRBJ1-2; D is uncertain. Germline CDR1 SGHTS, CDR2 YDEGEE. V was trimmed by 4 bases and J by 4 bases, leaving 11 bases between them. CDR3 length: 13 residues. The CDR3 loop reads CASSPGVVYGYTF. The CDR3 nucleotides are TGTGCCAGCAGCCCCGGGGTAGTCTATGGCTACACCTTC.

This CDR3 is CSVRHSRTGSEKLFF. The DNA of the CDR3 is TGCAGCGTTCGTCACTCTCGGACAGGGAGTGAAAAACTGTTTTTT. This chain uses TRBV29-1 with TRBJ1-4; 8 positions match TRBD1. Trimming at V came to 5 bases and at J to 7 bases, leaving 12 bases not matched to a gene. From germline, CDR1 is SQVTM and CDR2 ANQGSEA. The CDR3 totals 15 residues.

This clonotype was found a few times. This rearrangement joins TRBV21-1 to TRBJ2-7. TRBV21-1 is designated a pseudogene. The CDR3 loop spans 12 amino acids. CDR3 amino acids: CASKGYTYEQYF. CDR3 sequence (DNA): TGTGCCAGCAAGGGTTATACCTACGAGCAGTACTTC.

This clonotype was seen at least ten times. The chain recombines TRBV6-1 with TRBJ2-7; 10 bases are shared with TRBD1. Germline V gene lookup returns CDR1 MNHNS and CDR2 SASEGT. This CDR3 comprises 15 residues. With V trimmed by 5 bases and J by 2 bases, 6 bases remained unmatched. Written as DNA, the CDR3 is TGTGCCAGCAGTCCGCGACAGGGGGCGGCCTACGAGCAGTACTTC. Its translation is CASSPRQGAAYEQYF.

In this sample, this clonotype turned up a few times. This rearrangement joins TRBV7-8 to TRBJ1-1; D is undetermined. CDR1 SGHVS and CDR2 FQNEAQ come from the germline V gene. V was clipped by 5 bases and J by 7 bases, with 14 bases between them. The CDR3 is made up of 13 amino acids. CDR3 nucleotide sequence: TGTGCCAGCAGCCAGACAAGGACGCGTGAAGCTTTCTTT. It encodes CASSQTRTREAFF.

This clonotype has only a few counts. The chain couples TRBV6-5 to TRBJ1-2; 9 positions agree with TRBD1. This CDR3 comprises 16 residues. With 3 bases clipped from V and 4 bases from J, the junction kept 9 bases outside the gene matches. Germline-derived CDR1 and CDR2 are MNHEY and SVGAGI. CDR3 DNA sequence: TGTGCCAGCAGTTATCTACAGGGGGCCCCTTTCTATGGCTACACCTTC. It encodes CASSYLQGAPFYGYTF.

This rearrangement joins TRBV3-1 to TRBJ2-2, with TRBD1 matching 9 bases. Germline trimming cut 4 bases from V and 3 bases from J; bases unmatched to any gene: 6. Per the germline V gene, CDR1 is LGHDT and CDR2 is YNNKEL (reference sequence). The CDR3 is made up of 16 amino acids. DNA of the CDR3: TGTGCCAGCAGCCCGCGGACAGGGGAGTACACCGGGGAGCTGTTTTTT. Its protein product is CASSPRTGEYTGELFF.

This clonotype was counted ten times or more. The genes are TRBV29-1 and TRBJ2-7; D is possibly TRBD1 (6 bases). This CDR3 contains 12 residues. Germline values: CDR1 SQVTM, CDR2 ANQGSEA. The V and J ends lost 4 bases and 2 bases respectively, with 9 bases between them. The CDR3 loop is CSVVWGPYEQYF. The CDR3 DNA is TGCAGCGTTGTTTGGGGGCCCTACGAGCAGTACTTC.

This clonotype has only a few counts. The chain recombines TRBV4-1 with TRBJ2-3; 7 bases match TRBD2. Looked up from germline, CDR1 is MGHRA and CDR2 is YSYEKL. The CDR3 is 15 residues long. V trimming: 6 bases; J trimming: 0 bases; junction bases outside the gene matches: 6. The CDR3 region is CASRVSGASTDTQYF. Written as DNA, the CDR3 is TGCGCCAGCAGGGTAAGCGGGGCCAGCACAGATACGCAGTATTTT.

In this sample, this clonotype turned up many times. The genes are TRBV11-2 and TRBJ2-7, with D perhaps TRBD1 (6 bases). CDR3 size: 14 residues. The V end was cut by 1 base, the J end by 9 bases, with 16 bases between. Looked up from germline, CDR1 is SGHAT and CDR2 is FQNNGV. The CDR3 nucleotides are TGTGCCAGCAGCTTAGTGGGGACAAGGGATGGGCAGTACTTC. Its protein product is CASSLVGTRDGQYF.

The gene calls are TRBV2 and TRBJ2-3; D unresolved. CDR3 length: 15 residues. Germline V lookup: CDR1 SNHLY, CDR2 FYNNEI. The V end was cut by 6 bases, the J end by 0 bases, with 13 bases between. The CDR3 DNA follows: TGTGCCAGCAGGGGAAATTGGCAGAGCACAGATACGCAGTATTTT. Translation gives CASRGNWQSTDTQYF. Drawing the rest from reference TRBV2 and TRBJ2-3, the complete variable domain is EPEVTQTPSHQVTQMGQEVILRCVPISNHLYFYWYRQILGQKVEFLVSFYNNEISEKSEIFDDQFSVERPDGSNFTLKIRSTKLEDSAMYFCASRGNWQSTDTQYFGPGTRLTVL.